The entry below gives a single TCR beta chain sequence along with its context. Its antigen is undetermined. The record originates from a study of cytomegalovirus exposure and HLA in healthy donors. Study-wide points: Later analysis associated a missense DCLRE1C variant with TCR beta V- and J-gene trimming. Common viral pathogens seemed to be connected with several of the most significant clusters, according to a later analysis. It was reported in a later analysis that an Asian-associated ancestry cluster showed fewer N-insertions than the approximately 690-donor mean.

Use of 60 Vbeta and 13 Jbeta primers characterized the PCR. The table came from immunoSEQ multiplex PCR; TCRdb's copy has only in-frame clones and leaves some out. Of over 200,000 clones listed, about 84% are singletons. With 4 bases clipped from V and 4 bases from J, the junction kept 6 bases outside the gene matches. Germline V gene lookup returns CDR1 SGHNT and CDR2 YYREEE (reference sequence). The CDR3 runs 16 residues. What was sequenced was PBMCs. The clonotype originates from a human donor in good health. The chain joins TRBV5-4 to TRBJ2-1; 12 bases are a match to TRBD2. CDR3 in amino acids: CASSVWTSGIYNEQFF. CDR3 nucleotide sequence: TGTGCCAGCAGCGTTTGGACTAGCGGGATTTACAATGAGCAGTTCTTC.